The clone carrying this T cell receptor beta chain is classed as medium-sized. Sequencing was performed with immunoSEQ multiplex PCR; in TCRdb, only in-frame clones are kept and a portion is missing. The sample has around 51,000 clones, roughly 86% seen once. These data belong to a study of blood T cell repertoires in COVID-19. Study-wide context: Nucleic acid was either cDNA or gDNA, and it came from T cells, B-cell-depleted T cells, or PBMCs.

The CDR3 consists of 15 residues. Germline V gene lookup returns CDR1 KGHSY and CDR2 FQNENV. The V and J ends lost 4 bases and 3 bases respectively, with 16 bases between them. The TCR was taken from a man older than 75 with active COVID-19. V is TRBV16 and J is TRBJ2-7; D may be TRBD2 (5 bases). The sequencing input was peripheral blood. This chain's CDR3 is CASSPGYSRHYEQYF. The CDR3 nucleotides read TGTGCCAGCAGCCCGGGGTACAGCCGCCACTACGAGCAGTACTTC.